The sample holds one count of the clone carrying this T cell receptor beta chain. Per germline, CDR1 SEHNR and CDR2 FQNEAQ (reference sequence). This CDR3 is built from 13 residues. The V segment lost 4 bases and the J segment 9 bases; nucleotides outside the gene matches: 4. Sequencing was performed with immunoSEQ multiplex PCR; in TCRdb, only in-frame clones are kept and a portion is missing. The profile covers approximately 380,000 clones, with around 84% appearing a single time and roughly 3.9% taken by the ten largest. The record originates from a study of blood T cell repertoires in COVID-19. Sequencing was carried out using peripheral blood. The chain uses TRBV7-9 and TRBJ2-4; 9 positions agree with TRBD1. The clonotype was recovered from a woman in her late teens or twenties with acute or convalescent COVID-19. Here the CDR3 reads CASSSKDRGIQYF. CDR3 nucleotides: TGTGCCAGCAGCTCGAAGGACAGGGGCATTCAGTACTTC.